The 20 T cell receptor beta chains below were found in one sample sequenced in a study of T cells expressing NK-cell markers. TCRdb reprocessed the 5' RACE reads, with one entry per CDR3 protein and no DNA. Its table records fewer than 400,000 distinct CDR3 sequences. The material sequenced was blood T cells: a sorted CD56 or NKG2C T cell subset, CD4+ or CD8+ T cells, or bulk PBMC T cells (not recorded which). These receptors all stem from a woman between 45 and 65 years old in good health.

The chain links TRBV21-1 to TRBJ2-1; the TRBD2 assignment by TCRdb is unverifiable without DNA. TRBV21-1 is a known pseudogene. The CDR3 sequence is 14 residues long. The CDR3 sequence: CATTADRSYNEQFF.

The CDR3 loop reads CASRGPGQLNEKLFF. The rearrangement uses TRBV12-3 or TRBV12-4 and TRBJ1-4; as DNA is missing, the TRBD1 call by TCRdb cannot be tested. The CDR3 sequence is 15 residues long.

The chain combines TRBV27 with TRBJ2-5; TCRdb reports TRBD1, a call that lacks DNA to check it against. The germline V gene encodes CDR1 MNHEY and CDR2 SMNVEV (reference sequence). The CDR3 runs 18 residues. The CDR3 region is CASSIESPGQGFGETQYF.

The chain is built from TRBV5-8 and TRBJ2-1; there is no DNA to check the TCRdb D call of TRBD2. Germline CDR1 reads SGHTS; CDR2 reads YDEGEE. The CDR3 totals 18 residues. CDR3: CASSLALTSGNNYNEQFF.

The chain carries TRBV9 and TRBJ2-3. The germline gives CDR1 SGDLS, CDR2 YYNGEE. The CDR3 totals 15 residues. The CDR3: CASSVKYFHTDTQYF.

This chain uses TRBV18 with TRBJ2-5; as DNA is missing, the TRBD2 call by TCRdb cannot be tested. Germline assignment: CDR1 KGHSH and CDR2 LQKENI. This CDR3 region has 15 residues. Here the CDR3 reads CASSPPAGVQETQYF.

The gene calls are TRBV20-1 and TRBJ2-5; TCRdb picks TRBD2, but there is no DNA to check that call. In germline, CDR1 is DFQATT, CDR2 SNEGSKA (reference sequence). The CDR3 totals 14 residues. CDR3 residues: CSATGSHGGETQYF.

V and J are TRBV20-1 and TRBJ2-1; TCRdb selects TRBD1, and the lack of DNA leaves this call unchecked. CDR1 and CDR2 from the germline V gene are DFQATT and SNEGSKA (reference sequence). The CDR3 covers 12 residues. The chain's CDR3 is CSARGAGNEQFF.

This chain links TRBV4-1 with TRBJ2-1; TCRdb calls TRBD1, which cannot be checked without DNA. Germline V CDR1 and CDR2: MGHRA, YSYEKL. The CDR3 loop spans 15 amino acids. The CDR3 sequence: CASSPRGGINNEQFF.

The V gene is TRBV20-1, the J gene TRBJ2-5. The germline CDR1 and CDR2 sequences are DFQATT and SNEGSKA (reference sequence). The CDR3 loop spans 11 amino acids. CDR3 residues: CSAEYLETQYF.

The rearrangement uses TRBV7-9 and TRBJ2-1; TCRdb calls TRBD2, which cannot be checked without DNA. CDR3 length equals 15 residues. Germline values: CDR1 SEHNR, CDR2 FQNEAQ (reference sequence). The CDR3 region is CASSLLPLAGNEQFF.

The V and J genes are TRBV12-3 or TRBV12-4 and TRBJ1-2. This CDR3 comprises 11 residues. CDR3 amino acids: CASSERDGYTF.

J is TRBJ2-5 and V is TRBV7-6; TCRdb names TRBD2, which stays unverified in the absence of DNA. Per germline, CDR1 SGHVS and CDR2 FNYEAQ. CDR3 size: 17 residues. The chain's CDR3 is CASSLRTSGSMRETQYF.

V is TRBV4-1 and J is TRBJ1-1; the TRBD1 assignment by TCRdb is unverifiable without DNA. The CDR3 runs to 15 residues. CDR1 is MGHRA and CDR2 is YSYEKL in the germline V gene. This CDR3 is CASRDRVGTNTEAFF.

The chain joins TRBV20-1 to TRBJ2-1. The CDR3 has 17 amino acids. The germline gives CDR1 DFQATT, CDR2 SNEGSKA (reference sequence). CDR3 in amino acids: CSARDRTVGSLYNEQFF.

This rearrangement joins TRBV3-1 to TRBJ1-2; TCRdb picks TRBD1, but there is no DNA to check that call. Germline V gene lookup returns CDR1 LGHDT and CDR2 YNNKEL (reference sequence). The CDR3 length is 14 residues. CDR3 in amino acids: CASSRIGQGAGYTF.

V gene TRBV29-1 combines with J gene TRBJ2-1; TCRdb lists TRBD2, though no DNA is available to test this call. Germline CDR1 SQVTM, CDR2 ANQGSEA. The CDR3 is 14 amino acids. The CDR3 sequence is CSVVSLSGYNEQFF.

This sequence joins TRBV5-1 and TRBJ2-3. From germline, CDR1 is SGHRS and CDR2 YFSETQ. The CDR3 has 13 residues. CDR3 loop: CASSLGWEDTQYF.

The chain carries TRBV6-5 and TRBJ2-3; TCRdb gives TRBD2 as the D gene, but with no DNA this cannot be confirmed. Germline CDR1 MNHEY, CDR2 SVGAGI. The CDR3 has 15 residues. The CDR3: CASRPGTSGSDTQYF.

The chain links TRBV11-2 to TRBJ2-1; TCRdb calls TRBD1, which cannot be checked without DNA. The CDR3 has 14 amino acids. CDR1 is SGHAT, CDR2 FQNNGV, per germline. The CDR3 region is CASSLTRGADEQFF.